One sample yielded the 5 T cell receptor beta chains listed below, sequenced in a study of blood T cell repertoires in COVID-19. The protocol was immunoSEQ multiplex PCR, while the TCRdb copy is restricted to in-frame clones and leaves out a portion. This table has roughly 170,000 clones, 84% appearing once. Sequencing was done on a sample of PBMCs or T cells enriched from blood (not recorded which). These receptors all stem from a man aged 45-65 years who had recovered from COVID-19.

The V gene is TRBV4-1, the J gene TRBJ1-5; TRBD1 might be the D (6 bases). Germline CDR1 MGHRA, CDR2 YSYEKL. V lost 0 bases and J 4 bases, leaving 13 bases between the germline ends. CDR3 length equals 16 residues. The CDR3 loop reads CASSQEGGLRNQPQHF. The DNA of the CDR3 is TGCGCCAGCAGCCAAGAGGGGGGGCTGCGGAATCAGCCCCAGCATTTT.

J is TRBJ1-3 and V is TRBV15; no clear D. Between the trimmed V and J ends, which lost 0 bases and 0 bases, there was a span of 12 bases. Germline assignment: CDR1 LNHNV and CDR2 YYDKDF (reference sequence). The CDR3 totals 17 residues. As DNA, the CDR3 is TGTGCCACCAGCAGAGATCCGGAGGCATACTCTGGAAACACCATATATTTT. Amino acid sequence: CATSRDPEAYSGNTIYF.

The chain links TRBV3-1 (or the pseudogene TRBV3-2) to TRBJ2-5, with 12 bases that match TRBD2. The CDR3 runs 21 residues. V lost 4 bases to trimming and J lost 2 bases; unmatched junction nucleotides: 20. Germline assignment: CDR1 LGHDT and CDR2 YNNKEL (reference sequence). This CDR3 reads CASSLHANPSGGAYRQETQYF. The CDR3 region has the DNA TGTGCCAGCAGCCTGCACGCCAACCCTAGCGGGGGGGCTTATCGGCAAGAGACCCAGTACTTC.

V and J are TRBV3-1 (or the pseudogene TRBV3-2) and TRBJ2-5; 13 nucleotides agree with TRBD2. The germline V gene has CDR1 LGHDT and CDR2 YNNKEL (reference sequence). After removal of 4 bases from V and 7 bases from J, the junction contained 12 bases not matched to a gene. CDR3 length: 17 residues. CDR3 sequence reads: CASSRGVLAGGAGTQYF. The CDR3, as DNA: TGTGCCAGCAGCCGCGGGGTACTAGCGGGGGGGGCCGGGACCCAGTACTTC.

The chain uses TRBV6-2 or TRBV6-3 and TRBJ2-1; 12 nucleotides align to TRBD1. Germline CDR1 is MNHEY and CDR2 is SVGEGT. The length of the CDR3 is 15 residues. J gave up 6 bases and V 6 bases, and 6 bases lay outside the gene matches. The CDR3 spells CASSWGQGAFNEQFF. In DNA, the CDR3 is TGTGCCAGCAGCTGGGGACAGGGGGCTTTCAATGAGCAGTTCTTC.